This T cell receptor (beta chain) appears in the sequencing data of a study of blood T cell repertoires in COVID-19. Study as a whole: PBMCs, B-cell-depleted T cells, or T cells were the source of the cDNA or gDNA that made up the material.

The CDR3 covers 13 residues. Trimming pared 3 bases from V and 4 bases from J, leaving 8 bases between. From germline, CDR1 is SGHRS and CDR2 YFSETQ. Categorization into cohorts depended on clinical history that participants reported. Some clones are missing from TCRdb's copy, which holds only in-frame ones; the method was immunoSEQ multiplex PCR. The repertoire holds roughly 420,000 clones, with around nine tenths as singletons. V usage is TRBV5-1 and J usage is TRBJ2-1; TRBD2 might be the D (6 bases). This clonotype originated in a woman in her 30s with acute COVID-19. The sequenced sample consisted of PBMCs or T cells enriched from blood (not recorded which). This CDR3 reads CASSSGSYNEQFF. The CDR3 nucleotides are TGCGCCAGCAGCTCCGGGAGTTACAATGAGCAGTTCTTC.